This TCR beta chain derives from a study of Graves' ophthalmopathy and Graves' hyperthyroidism. RNA transcripts were the template, and TCR beta CDR3 regions were amplified from them. RT-PCR was first run with HTBI primers, then multiplex PCR in a second round. TCRdb re-called the multiplex PCR reads through MiXCR, storing one row per CDR3 protein. The sample has over 150,000 distinct CDR3 sequences, less than 45% seen once. The CDR3 is 16 residues long. Germline CDR1 is MNHNS and CDR2 is SASEGT. Trimming stripped 5 bases from V and 0 bases from J, with 14 bases between. The sample taken for sequencing was peripheral blood. This TCR came from a woman aged 40 to 50 with Graves' ophthalmopathy. The rearrangement joins TRBV6-1 to TRBJ2-4; D not certain. Written as DNA, the CDR3 is TGTGCCAGCAGTCCCTCCTTGCAGCTAGCCAAAAACATTCAGTACTTC. Its translation: CASSPSLQLAKNIQYF.